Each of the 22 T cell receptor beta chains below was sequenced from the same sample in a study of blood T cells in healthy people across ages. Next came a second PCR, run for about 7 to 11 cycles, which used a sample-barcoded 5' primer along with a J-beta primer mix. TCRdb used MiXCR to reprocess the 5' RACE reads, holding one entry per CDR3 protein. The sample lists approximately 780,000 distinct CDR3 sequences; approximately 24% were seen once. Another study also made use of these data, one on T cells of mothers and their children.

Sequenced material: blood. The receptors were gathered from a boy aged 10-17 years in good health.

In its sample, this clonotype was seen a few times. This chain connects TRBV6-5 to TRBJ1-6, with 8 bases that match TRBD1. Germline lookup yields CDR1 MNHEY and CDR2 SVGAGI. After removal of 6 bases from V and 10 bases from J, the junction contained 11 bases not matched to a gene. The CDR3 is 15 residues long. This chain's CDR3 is CASRGEGTGGSPLHF. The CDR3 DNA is TGTGCCAGCAGGGGAGAAGGAACAGGGGGATCACCCCTCCACTTT.

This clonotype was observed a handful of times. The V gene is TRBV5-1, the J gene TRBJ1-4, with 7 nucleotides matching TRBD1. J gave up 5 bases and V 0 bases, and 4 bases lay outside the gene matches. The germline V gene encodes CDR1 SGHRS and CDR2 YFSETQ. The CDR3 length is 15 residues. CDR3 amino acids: CASSLAGTANEKLFF. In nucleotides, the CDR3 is TGCGCCAGCAGCTTGGCTGGGACAGCAAATGAAAAACTGTTTTTT. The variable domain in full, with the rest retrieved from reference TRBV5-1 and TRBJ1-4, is KAGVTQTPRYLIKTRGQQVTLSCSPISGHRSVSWYQQTPGQGLQFLFEYFSETQRNKGNFPGRFSGRQFSNSRSEMNVSTLELGDSALYLCASSLAGTANEKLFFGSGTQLSVL.

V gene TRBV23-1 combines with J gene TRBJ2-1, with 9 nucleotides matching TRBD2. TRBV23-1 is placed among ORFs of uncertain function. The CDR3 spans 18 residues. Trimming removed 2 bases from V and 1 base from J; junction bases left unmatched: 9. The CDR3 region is CASSQLTLAGVSYNEQFF. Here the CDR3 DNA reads TGCGCCAGCAGTCAACTTACCTTAGCGGGGGTGTCCTACAATGAGCAGTTCTTC.

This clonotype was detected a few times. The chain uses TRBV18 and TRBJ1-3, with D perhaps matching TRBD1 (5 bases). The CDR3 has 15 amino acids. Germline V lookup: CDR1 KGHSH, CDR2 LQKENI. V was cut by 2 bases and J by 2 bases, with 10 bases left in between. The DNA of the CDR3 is TGTGCCAGCTCACCAATCCCAGGGACTGGAAACACCATATATTTT. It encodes CASSPIPGTGNTIYF.

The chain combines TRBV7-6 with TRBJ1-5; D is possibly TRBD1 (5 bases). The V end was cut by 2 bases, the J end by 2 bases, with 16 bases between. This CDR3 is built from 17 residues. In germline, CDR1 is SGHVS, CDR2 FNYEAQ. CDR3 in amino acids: CASSLQQAIRGNQPQHF. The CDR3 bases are TGTGCCAGCAGCTTACAACAGGCGATAAGAGGCAATCAGCCCCAGCATTTT.

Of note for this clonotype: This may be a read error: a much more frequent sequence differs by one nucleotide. The CDR3 sequence: CASSPGPNYERYF. CDR3 nucleotide sequence: TGTGCCAGCAGCCCCGGACCCAACTACGAGCGGTACTTC. The chain is built from TRBV7-6 and TRBJ2-7; D gene unclear. Germline CDR1 is SGHVS and CDR2 is FNYEAQ. This CDR3 has 13 amino acids. The whole variable domain, filled in from reference TRBV7-6 and TRBJ2-7, reads GAGVSQSPRYKVTKRGQDVALRCDPISGHVSLYWYRQALGQGPEFLTYFNYEAQQDKSGLPNDRFSAERPEGSISTLTIQRTEQRDSAMYRCASSPGPNYERYFGPGTRLTVT.

As DNA, the CDR3 is TGTGCTAGTGGTTTGTGGAGCTTCTCGGACAATGAGCAGTTCTTC. Amino acid sequence: CASGLWSFSDNEQFF. V gene TRBV12-5 combines with J gene TRBJ2-1, with D hard to call. V was shortened by 2 bases and J by 5 bases, with 13 bases between the two germline ends. Germline V CDR1 and CDR2: LGHNT, FRNRAP. This CDR3 spans 15 amino acids.

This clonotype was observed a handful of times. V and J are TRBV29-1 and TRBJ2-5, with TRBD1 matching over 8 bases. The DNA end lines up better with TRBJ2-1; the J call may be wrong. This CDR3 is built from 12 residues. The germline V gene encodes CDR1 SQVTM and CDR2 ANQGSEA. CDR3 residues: CSVGGTGGEQFF. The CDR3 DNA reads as TGCAGCGTGGGTGGGACAGGCGGTGAGCAGTTCTTC.

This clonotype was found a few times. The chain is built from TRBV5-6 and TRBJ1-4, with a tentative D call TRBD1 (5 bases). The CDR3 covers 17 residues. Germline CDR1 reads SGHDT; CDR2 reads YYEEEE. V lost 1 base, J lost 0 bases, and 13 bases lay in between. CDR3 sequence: CASSLMGGVATNEKLFF. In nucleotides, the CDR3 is TGTGCCAGCAGCTTGATGGGGGGAGTCGCAACTAATGAAAAACTGTTTTTT.

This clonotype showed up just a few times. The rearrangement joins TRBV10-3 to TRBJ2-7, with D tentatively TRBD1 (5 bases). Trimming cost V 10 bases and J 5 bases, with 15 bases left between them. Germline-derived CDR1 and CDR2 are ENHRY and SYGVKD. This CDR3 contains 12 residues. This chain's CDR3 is CATLDRRDEQYF. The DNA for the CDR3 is TGTGCCACCCTTGATCGCAGGGACGAGCAGTACTTC.

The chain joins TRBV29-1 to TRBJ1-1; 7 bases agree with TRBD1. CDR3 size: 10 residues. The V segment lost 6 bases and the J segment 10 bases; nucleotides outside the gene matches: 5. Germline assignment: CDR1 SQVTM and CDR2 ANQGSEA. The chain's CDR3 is CSVRQGVAFF. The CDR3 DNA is TGCAGCGTGAGGCAGGGGGTAGCTTTCTTT.

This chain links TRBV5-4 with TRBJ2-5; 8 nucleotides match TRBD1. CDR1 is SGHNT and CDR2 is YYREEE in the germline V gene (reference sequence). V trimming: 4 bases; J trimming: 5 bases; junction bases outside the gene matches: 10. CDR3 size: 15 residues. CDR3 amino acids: CASSLDRDEEETQYF. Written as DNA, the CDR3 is TGTGCCAGCAGCCTGGACAGGGACGAGGAGGAGACCCAGTACTTC.

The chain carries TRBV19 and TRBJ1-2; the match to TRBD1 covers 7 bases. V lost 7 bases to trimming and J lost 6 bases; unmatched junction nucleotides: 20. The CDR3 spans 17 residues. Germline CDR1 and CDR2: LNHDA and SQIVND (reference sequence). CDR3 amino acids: CASTDRTGGGLYNGYTF. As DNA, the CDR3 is TGTGCCAGTACTGATCGGACAGGTGGGGGGCTCTATAATGGCTACACCTTC.

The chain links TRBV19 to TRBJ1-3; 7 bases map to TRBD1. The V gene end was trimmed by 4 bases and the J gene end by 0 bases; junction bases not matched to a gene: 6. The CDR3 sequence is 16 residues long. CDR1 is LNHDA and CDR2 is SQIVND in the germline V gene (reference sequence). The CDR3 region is CASSSGQDHSGNTIYF. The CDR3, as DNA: TGTGCCAGTAGTAGCGGACAGGACCACTCTGGAAACACCATATATTTT. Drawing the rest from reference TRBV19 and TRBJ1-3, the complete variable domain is DGGITQSPKYLFRKEGQNVTLSCEQNLNHDAMYWYRQDPGQGLRLIYYSQIVNDFQKGDIAEGYSVSREKKESFPLTVTSAQKNPTAFYLCASSSGQDHSGNTIYFGEGSWLTVV.

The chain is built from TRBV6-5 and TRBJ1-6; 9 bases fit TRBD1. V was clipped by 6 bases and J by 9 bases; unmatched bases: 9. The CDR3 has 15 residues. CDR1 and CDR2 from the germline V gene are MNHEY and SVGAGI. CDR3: CASRPPGQGPSPLHF. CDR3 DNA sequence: TGTGCCAGCAGACCACCGGGACAGGGACCTTCACCCCTCCACTTT.

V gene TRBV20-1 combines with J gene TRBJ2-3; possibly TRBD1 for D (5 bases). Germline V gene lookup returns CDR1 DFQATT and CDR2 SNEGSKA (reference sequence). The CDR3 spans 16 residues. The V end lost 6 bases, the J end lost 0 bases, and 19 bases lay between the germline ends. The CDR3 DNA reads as TGCAGTGCCCTCCACGAGGTGGGGCCTAGCACAGATACGCAGTATTTT. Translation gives CSALHEVGPSTDTQYF.

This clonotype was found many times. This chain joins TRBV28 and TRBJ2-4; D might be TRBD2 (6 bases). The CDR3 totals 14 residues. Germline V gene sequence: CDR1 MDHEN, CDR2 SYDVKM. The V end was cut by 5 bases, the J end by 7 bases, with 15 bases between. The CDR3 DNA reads TGTGCCAGCAGTGCTGCGATTGGGGGGAACATTCAGTACTTC. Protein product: CASSAAIGGNIQYF.

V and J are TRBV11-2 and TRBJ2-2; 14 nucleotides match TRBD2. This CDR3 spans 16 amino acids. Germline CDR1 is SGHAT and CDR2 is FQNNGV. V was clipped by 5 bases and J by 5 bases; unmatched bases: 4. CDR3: CASSIRLAGGTGELFF. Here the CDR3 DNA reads TGTGCCAGCAGCATAAGACTAGCGGGGGGGACCGGGGAGCTGTTTTTT.

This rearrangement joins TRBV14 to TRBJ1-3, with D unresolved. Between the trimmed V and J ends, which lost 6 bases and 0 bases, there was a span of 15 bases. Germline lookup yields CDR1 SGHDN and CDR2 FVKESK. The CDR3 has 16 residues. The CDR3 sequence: CASSQLGTSSGNTIYF. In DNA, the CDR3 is TGTGCCAGCAGTCAGCTAGGAACGAGCTCTGGAAACACCATATATTTT.

The CDR3 sequence: CASRTGQGHEQFF. DNA of the CDR3: TGTGCCAGCAGGACAGGACAGGGACATGAGCAGTTCTTC. This chain uses TRBV12-3 or TRBV12-4 with TRBJ2-1; the match to TRBD1 covers 8 bases. The CDR3 sequence is 13 residues long. After removal of 6 bases from V and 8 bases from J, the junction contained 6 bases not matched to a gene.

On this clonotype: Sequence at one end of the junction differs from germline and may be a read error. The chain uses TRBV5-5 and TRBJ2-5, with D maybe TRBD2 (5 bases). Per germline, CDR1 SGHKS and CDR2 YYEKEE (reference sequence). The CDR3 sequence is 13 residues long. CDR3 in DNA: TGTGCCGGCAGCTTCGGCGGGCTAGAGACCCAGTACTTC. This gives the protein CAGSFGGLETQYF.

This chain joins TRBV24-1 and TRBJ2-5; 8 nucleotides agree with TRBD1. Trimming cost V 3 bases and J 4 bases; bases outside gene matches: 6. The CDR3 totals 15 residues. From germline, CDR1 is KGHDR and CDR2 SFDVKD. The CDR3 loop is CATSDPDRGRETQYF. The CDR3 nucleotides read TGTGCCACCAGTGATCCTGACAGGGGACGAGAGACCCAGTACTTC.